Listed below are T cell receptor beta chains from one sample, sequenced in a study of cytomegalovirus exposure and HLA in healthy donors. The method was immunoSEQ multiplex PCR; TCRdb's version includes in-frame clones alone and lacks a portion of them. The table includes about 140,000 clones, about 82% detected once. Material: PBMCs. The receptors were sampled from a woman in her forties in good health and CMV-seropositive. The CDR3 runs from the conserved cysteine through the conserved F or W. A D gene is named only where the DNA matches it firmly. Not every row has a clone size; where given, it reads once, few, many or a size class.

CASSSGGSTEAFF,TGCGCCAGCAGCTCTGGGGGCAGTACTGAAGCTTTCTTT,once,-,TRBV5-1,TRBJ1-1
CASSSQLGTDTQYF,TGTGCCAGCAGCTCCCAACTAGGCACAGATACGCAGTATTTT,-,-,TRBV7-8,TRBJ2-3
CASSYSRRMETQYF,TGTGCCAGCAGTTACTCTCGGAGGATGGAGACCCAGTACTTC,-,-,TRBV28,TRBJ2-5
CASSSTGISYEQYF,TGTGCCAGCAGCTCTACAGGGATTTCCTACGAGCAGTACTTC,-,-,TRBV7-9,TRBJ2-7
CASSVARGGELFF,TGTGCCAGCAGCGTAGCCCGGGGCGGGGAGCTGTTTTTT,-,-,TRBV9,TRBJ2-2
CASSPARTGGSEQYF,TGCGCCAGCAGCCCCGCAAGGACAGGAGGCTCCGAGCAGTACTTC,-,TRBD1,TRBV5-1,TRBJ2-7
CASSVTATNEKLFF,TGTGCCAGCAGCGTGACTGCAACTAATGAAAAACTGTTTTTT,-,-,TRBV9,TRBJ1-4
CASSDSKGAGLGTEAFF,TGTGCCAGCAGTGACTCGAAGGGGGCCGGTTTGGGCACTGAAGCTTTCTTT,-,TRBD1,TRBV6-4,TRBJ1-1
CASSSTYEQYF,TGTGCCAGCAGCTCTACCTACGAGCAGTACTTC,-,-,TRBV5-4,TRBJ2-7
CASSQGNQPQHF,TGTGCCAGCAGTCAGGGGAACCAGCCCCAGCATTTT,-,-,TRBV6-5,TRBJ1-5
CASSYGAGLDTQYF,TGTGCCAGCAGTTACGGAGCGGGCCTCGATACGCAGTATTTT,once,-,TRBV6-5,TRBJ2-3
CASSFRSADTQYF,TGTGCCAGCAGCTTTCGGTCGGCAGATACGCAGTATTTT,few,-,TRBV7-2,TRBJ2-3
CASSVEQGRNEQFF,TGTGCCAGCAGCGTAGAACAGGGTAGGAATGAGCAGTTCTTC,-,-,TRBV9,TRBJ2-1
CASSPEGLSTDTQYF,TGTGCCAGCAGTCCGGAGGGGCTGAGCACAGATACGCAGTATTTT,-,-,TRBV7-9,TRBJ2-3
CSVEGAWGTSGLYEQYF,TGCAGCGTTGAAGGGGCTTGGGGGACTAGCGGGCTGTACGAGCAGTACTTC,-,TRBD2,TRBV29-1,TRBJ2-7
CASSTGGSQNIQYF,TGTGCCAGCTCTACAGGGGGAAGTCAAAACATTCAGTACTTC,-,TRBD1,TRBV6-1,TRBJ2-4
CASSLDGGGLSTDTQYF,TGTGCCAGCAGCTTAGATGGGGGCGGGCTTAGCACAGATACGCAGTATTTT,-,-,TRBV11-2,TRBJ2-3
CASSLYDRVHEQYF,TGTGCCAGCAGCTTATACGACAGGGTCCACGAGCAGTACTTC,-,TRBD1,TRBV7-9,TRBJ2-7
CASSTGGALEYF,TGCGCCAGCAGTACTGGGGGGGCGTTGGAGTACTTC,few,-,TRBV5-1,TRBJ2-7
CASSPPSSGVDKNIQYF,TGTGCCAGCAGCCCCCCTTCTAGCGGGGTTGACAAAAACATTCAGTACTTC,-,TRBD2,TRBV5-4,TRBJ2-4
CASSTTISGQGPEAFF,TGTGCCAGCTCAACCACTATATCGGGACAGGGGCCCGAAGCTTTCTTT,-,TRBD1,TRBV18,TRBJ1-1
CASSVTSGTYNEQFF,TGTGCCAGCAGCGTAACTAGCGGGACGTACAATGAGCAGTTCTTC,-,TRBD2,TRBV9,TRBJ2-1
CASSLAPGQGRTEAFF,TGTGCCAGCAGCTTGGCCCCGGGACAGGGACGCACTGAAGCTTTCTTT,-,TRBD1,TRBV5-4,TRBJ1-1
CASRLGTSGRTDTQYF,TGTGCCAGCAGACTTGGGACTAGCGGGAGAACAGATACGCAGTATTTT,-,TRBD2,TRBV9,TRBJ2-3
CASSQRVASGGLVEQYF,TGTGCCAGCAGCCAAAGGGTCGCTAGCGGGGGCCTTGTTGAGCAGTACTTC,once,TRBD2,TRBV14,TRBJ2-7
CSVRDSVGETQYF,TGCAGCGTACGGGACTCAGTGGGGGAGACCCAGTACTTC,-,-,TRBV29-1,TRBJ2-5
CASSSLTVLEQFF,TGTGCCAGCAGCTCACTCACTGTACTTGAGCAGTTCTTC,-,-,TRBV7-2,TRBJ2-1
CAMDQQEGSYEQYF,TGTGCCATGGACCAACAGGAAGGCTCCTACGAGCAGTACTTC,-,-,TRBV30,TRBJ2-7
CAWSVGGTGGFYYSYTF,TGTGCCTGGAGTGTTGGTGGGACAGGGGGTTTCTACTATAGCTACACCTTC,-,TRBD1,TRBV30,TRBJ1-2
CASSLVAGATNEKLFF,TGCGCCAGCAGCCTTGTTGCCGGGGCAACTAATGAAAAACTGTTTTTT,-,-,TRBV5-1,TRBJ1-4
CASRGPMTYTF,TGTGCCAGCAGGGGCCCCATGACCTACACCTTC,-,-,TRBV27,TRBJ1-2
CASSQKLAGVTDTQYF,TGCGCCAGCAGCCAGAAACTAGCGGGGGTCACAGATACGCAGTATTTT,-,TRBD2,TRBV4-3,TRBJ2-3
CASSLGLAGVNEQYF,TGTGCCAGCAGCTTGGGGCTAGCGGGAGTAAACGAGCAGTACTTC,-,TRBD2,TRBV5-5,TRBJ2-7
CASSLGGGSRNYGYTF,TGTGCCAGCAGCTTAGGAGGGGGCTCTAGGAACTATGGCTACACCTTC,-,TRBD1,TRBV7-6,TRBJ1-2
CASSSSRSTDTQYF,TGTGCCAGCAGCTCTAGTAGGAGCACAGATACGCAGTATTTT,few,-,TRBV7-9,TRBJ2-3
CASSLDRGHEQFF,TGTGCCAGCAGCTTAGACAGGGGCCATGAGCAGTTCTTC,-,TRBD1,TRBV7-9,TRBJ2-1
CASSEALGTKVIAFF,TGTGCCAGCAGTGAAGCTCTGGGGACAAAGGTCATTGCTTTCTTT,few,-,TRBV6-1,TRBJ1-1
CASSIGGSYEQYF,TGTGCCAGTAGTATCGGGGGCTCCTACGAGCAGTACTTC,-,-,TRBV19,TRBJ2-7
CASSFRGEQYF,TGTGCCAGCAGCTTTAGGGGCGAGCAGTACTTC,-,-,TRBV7-2,TRBJ2-7
CASSLNPGGQAGNTIYF,TGTGCCAGCAGCTTAAACCCAGGTGGGCAAGCTGGAAACACCATATATTTT,-,-,TRBV7-8,TRBJ1-3
CASRRRLPYEQYF,TGCGCCAGCCGCAGGAGGCTCCCCTACGAGCAGTACTTC,-,-,TRBV4-3,TRBJ2-7
CASKILGAQSYEQYF,TGTGCCAGTAAGATTTTGGGGGCACAATCCTACGAGCAGTACTTC,-,-,TRBV19,TRBJ2-7
CASSLATGWGGYTF,TGTGCCAGCAGTTTAGCAACAGGGTGGGGCGGCTACACCTTC,-,-,TRBV27,TRBJ1-2
CASRAPGLLTGELFF,TGTGCCAGCAGGGCACCGGGACTACTTACCGGGGAGCTGTTTTTT,-,TRBD2,TRBV2,TRBJ2-2
CASSIASSASIRSGELFF,TGCGCCAGCAGCATCGCCTCCAGCGCGAGTATTCGTAGCGGGGAGCTGTTTTTT,-,-,TRBV5-1,TRBJ2-2
CAWGEGRGAFF,TGTGCCTGGGGGGAAGGGAGGGGAGCTTTCTTT,-,-,TRBV30,TRBJ1-1
CASSLSSGDTDTQYF,TGTGCCAGCAGCTTAAGTAGCGGAGACACAGATACGCAGTATTTT,-,-,TRBV7-2,TRBJ2-3
CASSEVGGGGSETQYF,TGTGCCAGCAGCGAAGTAGGCGGGGGCGGCTCAGAGACCCAGTACTTC,-,-,TRBV6-1,TRBJ2-5
CASKQDNSNQPQHF,TGTGCCAGTAAACAGGACAACAGCAATCAGCCCCAGCATTTT,-,-,TRBV28,TRBJ1-5
CASSSGTTSAVYEQYF,TGTGCCAGCAGCTCCGGGACTACCTCTGCAGTTTACGAGCAGTACTTC,-,TRBD2,TRBV7-6,TRBJ2-7
CASSPQGGRGGAQYF,TGTGCCAGCAGCCCACAAGGGGGGCGGGGAGGGGCCCAGTACTTC,-,-,TRBV9,TRBJ2-5